The entry that follows covers one T cell receptor beta chain sequence. These data come from a study of blood T cell repertoires in COVID-19. Across the study: From the United States, Italy and Spain came samples of acute and convalescent COVID-19.

Clones were read by immunoSEQ multiplex PCR, and TCRdb kept only the in-frame ones, dropping some. The repertoire holds around 300,000 clones, 85% seen once, with roughly 15% in the top ten. Sequences were obtained from peripheral blood. The TCR comes from a human donor in a cohort sampled during active COVID-19.

The CDR3 is CASSQGGPAVGNIQYF. CDR3 nucleotide sequence: TGTGCCAGCAGCCAAGGCGGTCCCGCGGTGGGAAACATTCAGTACTTC. This chain uses TRBV4-2 with TRBJ2-4, with D uncertain. Per germline, CDR1 LGHNA and CDR2 YNFKEQ. The CDR3 runs to 16 residues. Trimming cost V 1 base and J 6 bases, with 16 bases left between them.